This TCR beta chain derives from a study of blood T cell repertoires in COVID-19. About the study: COVID-19 samples, acute and convalescent, were from the United States, Italy and Spain. Sources were T cells, B-cell-depleted T cells, or PBMCs; the material itself was cDNA or gDNA.

Clones were read by immunoSEQ multiplex PCR, and TCRdb kept only the in-frame ones, dropping some. The sample yields 20,000 to 30,000 clones, over 85% seen once. The TCR originated in a human donor in a cohort sampled during active COVID-19. The sample consisted of peripheral blood.

The CDR3 loop reads CASSLGQGHYGYTF. The CDR3 bases are TGTGCCAGCAGTTTGGGACAGGGACATTATGGCTACACCTTC. The chain employs TRBV28 and TRBJ1-2, with TRBD1 identical over 9 bases. The CDR3 has 14 residues. Germline V gene data show CDR1 as MDHEN and CDR2 as SYDVKM. Trimming cost V 3 bases and J 5 bases; bases outside gene matches: 4.